One and the same sample provided the 32 T cell receptor beta chains below, sequenced in a study of blood T cells in healthy people across ages. The authors ran a second PCR of about 6 to 11 cycles using a sample-barcoded 5' primer and a J-beta primer mix. TCRdb reprocessed the 5' RACE reads with MiXCR, giving one entry per CDR3 protein. The sample shows about 1.4 million distinct CDR3 sequences, approximately 60% of them seen only once. Sequenced input: blood. Receptor source: a man between 18 and 29 years old in good health.

The chain employs TRBV27 and TRBJ1-2; D not resolved. The ends were cut back, 4 bases at V and 4 bases at J, with 10 bases in the middle. This CDR3 comprises 13 residues. CDR1 and CDR2 from the germline V gene are MNHEY and SMNVEV (reference sequence). The DNA for the CDR3 is TGTGCCAGCAGTTATAAGGCCTCCTATGGCTACACCTTC. Translated: CASSYKASYGYTF.

V is TRBV29-1 and J is TRBJ2-1, with 11 positions matching TRBD2. V dropped 4 bases and J dropped 4; count of bases not matched to a gene: 9. This CDR3 has 16 amino acids. Germline CDR1 and CDR2: SQVTM and ANQGSEA. CDR3 region: CSVGRRLAGNYNEQFF. CDR3 DNA sequence: TGCAGCGTTGGGCGACGACTAGCGGGAAATTACAATGAGCAGTTCTTC.

The chain recombines TRBV12-3 or TRBV12-4 with TRBJ2-3; 9 bases align to TRBD2. The ends lost 5 bases at V and 4 bases at J; junction bases unmatched: 10. The CDR3 covers 16 residues. The CDR3 loop reads CASSTQTSGGSDTQYF. The CDR3 nucleotides are TGTGCCAGCAGTACCCAGACTAGCGGTGGGTCAGATACGCAGTATTTT.

This chain connects TRBV28 to TRBJ2-7; D unresolved. CDR1 is MDHEN and CDR2 is SYDVKM in the germline V gene. The ends were cut back, 1 base at V and 4 bases at J, with 14 bases in the middle. The CDR3 is 15 amino acids. As DNA, the CDR3 is TGTGCCAGCAGTTTATCTGTGGACGTGGGGTACGAGCAGTACTTC. Its translation: CASSLSVDVGYEQYF.

This clonotype has just a few counts. The V call is TRBV29-1, the J call TRBJ1-1; tentatively, D is TRBD1 (5 bases). The V end lost 3 bases, the J end lost 5 bases, and 10 bases lay between the germline ends. Germline CDR1 and CDR2: SQVTM and ANQGSEA. The CDR3 runs 12 residues. The CDR3 region has the DNA TGCAGCGTTGATGGCGGGGGGACTGAAGCTTTCTTT. Protein sequence: CSVDGGGTEAFF.

The chain joins TRBV20-1 to TRBJ2-5; D is perhaps TRBD1 (5 bases). The DNA end is a closer match to TRBJ2-7, so the J assignment may be wrong. Germline V CDR1 and CDR2: DFQATT, SNEGSKA (reference sequence). This CDR3 is 14 amino acids long. The CDR3 DNA is TGCAGTGCTAGAGATGCAGGGTTTAAGTACGAGCAGTACTTC. The encoded protein is CSARDAGFKYEQYF.

The chain recombines TRBV24-1 with TRBJ2-7; D is ambiguous. Germline lookup yields CDR1 KGHDR and CDR2 SFDVKD. The CDR3 length is 14 residues. V dropped 3 bases and J dropped 6 bases, with 14 bases sitting between them. As DNA, the CDR3 is TGTGCCACCAGTGATCTCATGTTGGGTGCCGAGCAGTACTTC. The encoded protein is CATSDLMLGAEQYF.

The chain is built from TRBV4-2 and TRBJ2-3; 10 bases map to TRBD2. The germline CDR1 and CDR2 sequences are LGHNA and YNFKEQ. J gave up 6 bases and V 4 bases, and 19 bases lay outside the gene matches. This CDR3 is built from 19 residues. CDR3 sequence: CASSLWVGSGRFYKDTQYF. For the CDR3, the DNA is TGTGCCAGCAGCCTCTGGGTTGGTAGCGGGAGGTTTTACAAGGATACGCAGTATTTT.

V usage is TRBV20-1 and J usage is TRBJ2-5, with D possibly being TRBD1 (6 bases). Deletions cut 5 bases from V and 0 bases from J, with 10 bases between. The germline gives CDR1 DFQATT, CDR2 SNEGSKA (reference sequence). The CDR3 consists of 13 residues. This CDR3 is CSARTGYQETQYF. In DNA, the CDR3 is TGCAGTGCTCGAACAGGGTACCAAGAGACCCAGTACTTC.

This chain's CDR3 is CASRRLAGGNTGELFF. Written as DNA, the CDR3 is TGTGCCAGCCGGCGACTAGCGGGGGGAAACACCGGGGAGCTGTTTTTT. The V call is TRBV11-2, the J call TRBJ2-2, with 13 nucleotides matching TRBD2. CDR1 is SGHAT and CDR2 is FQNNGV in the germline V gene. CDR3 length: 16 amino acids. V lost 8 bases and J lost 2; bases outside the gene matches: 5.

The DNA for the CDR3 is TGTGCCAGCAGTTTATACGGCAAGGAAGCTTTCTTT. Translation gives CASSLYGKEAFF. The chain couples TRBV27 to TRBJ1-1, with D unclear. From germline, CDR1 is MNHEY and CDR2 SMNVEV (reference sequence). The CDR3 contains 12 residues. V shed 1 base and J shed 8 bases, with 8 bases lying between them.

The chain recombines TRBV6-5 with TRBJ1-2; D is undetermined. Trimming removed 7 bases at V and 7 bases at J, with 16 bases between. Germline assignment: CDR1 MNHEY and CDR2 SVGAGI. CDR3 length equals 13 residues. The CDR3, as DNA: TGTGCCAGCATCGCGACGGGAAGGAGTGGCTACACCTTC. Amino acids: CASIATGRSGYTF.

The genes are TRBV29-1 and TRBJ1-1; D gene ambiguous. The CDR3 totals 14 residues. V dropped 0 bases and J dropped 1 base, with 9 bases sitting between them. Germline lookup yields CDR1 SQVTM and CDR2 ANQGSEA. This chain's CDR3 is CSVEDIISNTEAFF. The CDR3, as DNA: TGCAGCGTTGAAGATATTATATCGAACACTGAAGCTTTCTTT.

This clonotype occurred a few times. CDR3 nucleotide sequence: TGTGCCAGCAGTTGGGGGCGAAGAGAGACCCAGTACTTC. Amino acid sequence: CASSWGRRETQYF. The V gene is TRBV12-3 or TRBV12-4, the J gene TRBJ2-7, with TRBD1 as a possible D gene (6 bases). The tail of the sequence fits TRBJ2-5 better, so the J call may be wrong. This CDR3 is 13 amino acids long.

V gene TRBV11-2 combines with J gene TRBJ2-1; 13 bases line up with TRBD2. V was pared by 6 bases and J by 7 bases, with 6 bases of the junction left unmatched. CDR1 and CDR2 from the germline V gene are SGHAT and FQNNGV. The CDR3 has 15 amino acids. DNA for the CDR3: TGTGCCAGCAGGACTAGCGGGGGGCGGCGGAATGAGCAGTTCTTC. It codes for CASRTSGGRRNEQFF.

This clonotype occurred a few times. The gene calls are TRBV20-1 and TRBJ2-4, with TRBD1 as a possible D gene (6 bases). Trimming pared 2 bases from V and 6 bases from J, leaving 11 bases between. This CDR3 is built from 13 residues. Germline CDR1 and CDR2: DFQATT and SNEGSKA (reference sequence). The CDR3 protein is CSARRTDLNIQYF. As DNA, the CDR3 is TGCAGTGCTAGAAGGACAGATTTAAACATTCAGTACTTC.

V and J are TRBV6-2 or TRBV6-3 and TRBJ2-3; 7 bases line up with TRBD2. The CDR3 is made up of 13 amino acids. Trimming removed 0 bases from V and 8 bases from J; junction bases left unmatched: 2. CDR1 is MNHEY, CDR2 SVGEGT, per germline. CDR3 protein: CASSYSGLGTQYF. The CDR3 DNA is TGTGCCAGCAGTTACTCAGGACTAGGTACGCAGTATTTT.

This chain connects TRBV27 to TRBJ2-7; the D call may be TRBD1 or TRBD2 (5 bases each). Germline V lookup: CDR1 MNHEY, CDR2 SMNVEV (reference sequence). This CDR3 is built from 15 residues. Deletions cut 3 bases from V and 3 bases from J, with 15 bases between. The CDR3 protein is CASSLTGTHYYEQYF. CDR3 nucleotide sequence: TGTGCCAGCAGTTTGACCGGGACCCATTACTACGAGCAGTACTTC.

The chain recombines TRBV6-5 with TRBJ2-1, with 11 bases that match TRBD2. This CDR3 spans 18 amino acids. Germline values: CDR1 MNHEY, CDR2 SVGAGI. V shed 2 bases and J 8 bases; nucleotides not matched to a gene: 14. This CDR3 reads CASSYPPLAGGPRDEQFF. The DNA for the CDR3 is TGTGCCAGCAGTTACCCTCCCCTAGCGGGAGGACCCCGAGATGAGCAGTTCTTC.

The gene calls are TRBV9 and TRBJ2-1, with TRBD1 identical over 7 bases. J gave up 10 bases and V 0 bases, and 10 bases lay outside the gene matches. CDR1 and CDR2 (germline): SGDLS, YYNGEE. The CDR3 is made up of 15 amino acids. The CDR3 region is CASSVVWDSRSEQFF. The CDR3 region has the DNA TGTGCCAGCAGCGTAGTATGGGACAGCCGCTCCGAGCAGTTCTTC.

The V and J genes are TRBV28 and TRBJ1-4, with D hard to call. CDR3 length equals 15 residues. Trimming removed 3 bases from V and 8 bases from J, with 16 bases in between. Germline assignment: CDR1 MDHEN and CDR2 SYDVKM. In DNA, the CDR3 is TGTGCCAGCAGTTTTTTGGGGAGTTTGGGCGAAAAACTGTTTTTT. Its translation: CASSFLGSLGEKLFF.

The chain has TRBV7-6 and TRBJ2-3, with TRBD2 matching 12 bases. The germline V gene encodes CDR1 SGHVS and CDR2 FNYEAQ. The V and J ends lost 4 bases and 5 bases, in that order; junction bases with no gene match: 7. CDR3 size: 16 residues. The CDR3 is CASSSSSGGDLDTQYF. The CDR3 DNA sequence: TGTGCCAGCAGCTCATCTAGCGGGGGGGACCTAGATACGCAGTATTTT. The whole variable domain, filled in from reference TRBV7-6 and TRBJ2-3, reads GAGVSQSPRYKVTKRGQDVALRCDPISGHVSLYWYRQALGQGPEFLTYFNYEAQQDKSGLPNDRFSAERPEGSISTLTIQRTEQRDSAMYRCASSSSSGGDLDTQYFGPGTRLTVL.

The J gene is TRBJ2-5, the V gene TRBV27, with D unresolved. The germline CDR1 and CDR2 sequences are MNHEY and SMNVEV (reference sequence). The CDR3 is 14 amino acids. Trimming shortened V by 5 bases and J by 11 bases, and 21 bases separated the two germline ends. The CDR3 nucleotides read TGTGCCAGCAGTCCGCTCGGAAACCTTAATGAGCAGTACTTC. The encoded protein is CASSPLGNLNEQYF.

V is TRBV5-6 and J is TRBJ1-5; 10 bases match TRBD1. There are 16 residues in the CDR3. Germline V lookup: CDR1 SGHDT, CDR2 YYEEEE. Trimming took 2 bases from V and 5 from J; bases not matched to a gene: 7. The CDR3 loop is CASSFGTGERDQPQHF. The CDR3 bases are TGTGCCAGCAGCTTCGGGACAGGGGAGCGGGATCAGCCCCAGCATTTT.

There are a few counts of this clonotype. The rearrangement joins TRBV13 to TRBJ2-1, with no clear D. CDR1 is PRHDT and CDR2 is FYEKMQ in the germline V gene (reference sequence). The CDR3 has 13 residues. The V gene lost 5 bases and the J gene lost 5 bases, with 10 bases spanning the gap. DNA for the CDR3: TGTGCCAGCAGCGCCTCCTACCACAATGAGCAGTTCTTC. It codes for CASSASYHNEQFF.

The rearrangement joins TRBV15 to TRBJ2-1; 8 nucleotides line up with TRBD1. V dropped 1 base and J dropped 5; count of bases not matched to a gene: 7. Germline CDR1 is LNHNV and CDR2 is YYDKDF (reference sequence). The CDR3 consists of 16 residues. CDR3 in amino acids: CATSRVEDRANNEQFF. The DNA of the CDR3 is TGTGCCACCAGCAGAGTAGAGGACAGGGCTAACAATGAGCAGTTCTTC.

With regard to this clonotype: One end of the junction is discordant with germline, which a read error may explain. The V call is TRBV5-1, the J call TRBJ2-1, with D possibly TRBD2 on 7 matching bases. The CDR3 is 17 amino acids. CDR1 and CDR2 (germline): SGHRS, YFSETQ. CDR3 residues: CASSLVGGGFQYNEQFF. CDR3 DNA sequence: TGTGCCAGCAGCTTGGTAGGGGGGGGTTTTCAGTACAATGAGCAGTTCTTC.

This clonotype was seen many times. The rearrangement joins TRBV11-2 to TRBJ2-2; D gene unclear. Trimming left V 2 bases short and J 1 base short, with 14 bases between. Germline CDR1 is SGHAT and CDR2 is FQNNGV. This CDR3 has 17 amino acids. The CDR3 DNA follows: TGTGCCAGCAGCTTAATCCCCCATATGGGGAACACCGGGGAGCTGTTTTTT. Amino acid sequence: CASSLIPHMGNTGELFF. The entire variable domain, with the rest obtained from reference TRBV11-2 and TRBJ2-2, is as follows: EAGVAQSPRYKIIEKRQSVAFWCNPISGHATLYWYQQILGQGPKLLIQFQNNGVVDDSQLPKDRFSAERLKGVDSTLKIQPAKLEDSAVYLCASSLIPHMGNTGELFFGEGSRLTVL.

The chain links TRBV7-2 to TRBJ2-1; TRBD2 agrees at 8 bases. The CDR3 totals 15 residues. The V and J ends lost 4 bases and 7 bases, in that order; junction bases with no gene match: 9. Germline CDR1 and CDR2: SGHTA and FQGNSA. CDR3 amino acids: CASSSAGGRTNEQFF. CDR3 in DNA: TGTGCCAGCAGCTCTGCGGGGGGCCGTACGAATGAGCAGTTCTTC.

V is TRBV5-1 and J is TRBJ2-3, with D maybe TRBD2 (5 bases). The V and J ends lost 6 bases and 4 bases respectively, with 15 bases between them. In germline, CDR1 is SGHRS, CDR2 YFSETQ. This CDR3 comprises 14 residues. CDR3 sequence: CASTLSGFADTQYF. CDR3 in DNA: TGCGCCAGCACCTTATCGGGGTTCGCAGATACGCAGTATTTT.

This chain's CDR3 is CASSQVFGNNDPVVGYTF. The DNA of the CDR3 is TGCGCCAGCAGCCAAGTTTTCGGCAACAACGACCCAGTGGTCGGCTACACCTTC. The gene calls are TRBV4-1 and TRBJ1-2; D call uncertain. The V gene lost 1 base and the J gene lost 8 bases, with 26 bases spanning the gap. Germline V gene sequence: CDR1 MGHRA, CDR2 YSYEKL. The CDR3 consists of 18 residues.

The chain combines TRBV7-2 with TRBJ2-7; 7 bases map to TRBD2. Germline CDR1 is SGHTA and CDR2 is FQGNSA. Trimming removed 7 bases from V and 5 bases from J; junction bases left unmatched: 5. This CDR3 contains 12 residues. CDR3 sequence reads: CASTSGTDEQYF. DNA of the CDR3: TGTGCCAGCACTAGCGGAACGGACGAGCAGTACTTC.